Detailed here is one T cell receptor (beta chain). Adult donors, all healthy and HIV-negative, had no recent acute infections or vaccinations. The CD4+ fraction was divided into a CD45RA+ naive subset and a CD45RA-negative memory subset. The data stem from a study of shared clonotypes between healthy human individuals. The sorted-subset replicate PCRs were given roughly 200 ng DNA, which is 25,000 to 35,000 T cell genomes. Libraries were prepared by immunoSEQ multiplex PCR; TCRdb keeps only in-frame clonotypes and omits some of them. Here the sample spans around 1,100,000 clones, roughly 77% being singletons. CDR1 is SGHAT and CDR2 is FQNNGV in the germline V gene. Trimming removed 2 bases at V and 9 bases at J, with 23 bases between. The length of the CDR3 is 17 residues.

The TCR sequence derives from a man aged 18 to 29 in good health. Some clones in this sample may be carry-over from other donors' samples. The chain couples TRBV11-2 to TRBJ2-1, with D possibly TRBD2 on 6 matching bases. The sample consisted of memory CD4+ T cells from PBMCs. Subset reported: CD45RA-negative fraction. CDR3 sequence (DNA): TGTGCCAGCAGCTTACGACCCTCGTGGAGGGAGATAACTGAGCAGTTCTTC. Amino acid sequence: CASSLRPSWREITEQFF.